This T cell receptor (beta chain) comes out of a study of cytomegalovirus exposure and HLA in healthy donors. The protocol was immunoSEQ multiplex PCR, while the TCRdb copy is restricted to in-frame clones and leaves out a portion. Here the sample spans roughly 180,000 clones, more than 80% being singletons. Study results and caveats: Confirmation was obtained in vitro that three CMV-associated chains are specific for CMV antigens. It was about 150 TCR beta chains that were listed as cytomegalovirus-associated. Usually a TCR sequence was rare, but some public TCRs were found in many donors.

V trimming: 8 bases; J trimming: 0 bases; junction bases outside the gene matches: 1. The CDR3 runs to 12 residues. Germline CDR1 is SNHLY and CDR2 is FYNNEI. With regard to this clone: Its target is unknown.

This clonotype was obtained from a man between 18 and 29 years old in good health and CMV-seropositive. The J gene is TRBJ2-7, the V gene TRBV2, with TRBD1 matching over 7 bases. The source material was PBMCs. For the CDR3, the DNA is TGTGCCAGCCGGGACAGCTCCTACGAGCAGTACTTC. Its protein is CASRDSSYEQYF.